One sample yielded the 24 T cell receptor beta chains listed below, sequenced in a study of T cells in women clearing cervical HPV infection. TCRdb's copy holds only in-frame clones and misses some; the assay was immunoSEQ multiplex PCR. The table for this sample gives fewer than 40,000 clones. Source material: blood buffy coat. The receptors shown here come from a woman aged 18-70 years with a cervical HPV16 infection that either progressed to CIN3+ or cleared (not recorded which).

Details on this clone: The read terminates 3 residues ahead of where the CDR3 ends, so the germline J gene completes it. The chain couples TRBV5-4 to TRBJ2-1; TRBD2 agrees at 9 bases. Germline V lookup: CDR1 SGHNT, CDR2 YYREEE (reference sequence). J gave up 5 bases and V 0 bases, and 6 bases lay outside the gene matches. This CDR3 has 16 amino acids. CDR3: CASSLAASSGNNEQFF. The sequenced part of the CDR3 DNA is TGTGCCAGCAGCTTGGCCGCGTCTAGCGGGAACAATGAG.

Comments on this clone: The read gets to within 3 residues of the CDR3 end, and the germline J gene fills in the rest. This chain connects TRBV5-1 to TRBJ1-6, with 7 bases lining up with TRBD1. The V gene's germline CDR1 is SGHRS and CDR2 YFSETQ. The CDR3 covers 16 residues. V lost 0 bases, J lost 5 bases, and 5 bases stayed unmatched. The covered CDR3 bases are TGCGCCAGCAGCTTGGGGCGCAGGGGGAATAATTCACCC. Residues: CASSLGRRGNNSP. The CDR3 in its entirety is CASSLGRRGNNSPLHF.

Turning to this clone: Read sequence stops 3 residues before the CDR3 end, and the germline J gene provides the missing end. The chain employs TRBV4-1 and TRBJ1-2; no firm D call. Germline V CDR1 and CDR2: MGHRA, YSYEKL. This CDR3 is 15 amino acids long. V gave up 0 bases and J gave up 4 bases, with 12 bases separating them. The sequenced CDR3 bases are TGCGCCAGCAGCCAAGAGACGGGGAGTAGCTATGGC. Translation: CASSQETGSSYG. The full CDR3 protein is CASSQETGSSYGYTF.

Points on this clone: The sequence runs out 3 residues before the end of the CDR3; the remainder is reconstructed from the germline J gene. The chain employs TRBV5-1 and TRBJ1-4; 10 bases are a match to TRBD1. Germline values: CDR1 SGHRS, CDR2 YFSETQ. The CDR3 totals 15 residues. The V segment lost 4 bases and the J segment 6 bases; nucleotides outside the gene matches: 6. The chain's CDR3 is CASSAVGQGYEKLFF. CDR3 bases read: TGCGCCAGCAGCGCCGTGGGACAGGGGTATGAAAAA.

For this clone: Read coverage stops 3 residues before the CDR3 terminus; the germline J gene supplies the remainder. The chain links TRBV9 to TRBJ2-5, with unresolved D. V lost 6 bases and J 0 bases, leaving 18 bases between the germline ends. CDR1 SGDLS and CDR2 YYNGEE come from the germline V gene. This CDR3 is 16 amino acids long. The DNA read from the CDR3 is TGTGCCAGCACTCCCTTTAGTGGCGGATACCAAGAGACC. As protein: CASTPFSGGYQET. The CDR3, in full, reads CASTPFSGGYQETQYF.

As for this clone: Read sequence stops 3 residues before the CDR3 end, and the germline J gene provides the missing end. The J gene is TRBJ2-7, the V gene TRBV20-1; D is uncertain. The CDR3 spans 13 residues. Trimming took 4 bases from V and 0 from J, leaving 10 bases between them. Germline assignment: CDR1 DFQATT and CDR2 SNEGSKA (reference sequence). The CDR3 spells CSAIGLGSYEQYF. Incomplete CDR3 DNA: TGCAGTGCTATAGGGTTGGGCTCCTACGAG.

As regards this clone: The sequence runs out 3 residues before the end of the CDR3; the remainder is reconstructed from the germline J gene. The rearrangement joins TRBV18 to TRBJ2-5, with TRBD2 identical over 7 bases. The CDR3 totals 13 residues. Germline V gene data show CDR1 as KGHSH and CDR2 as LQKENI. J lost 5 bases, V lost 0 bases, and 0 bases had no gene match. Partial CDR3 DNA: TGTGCCAGCTCACCACCGGGGGGGGAGACC. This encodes CASSPPGGET. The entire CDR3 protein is CASSPPGGETQYF.

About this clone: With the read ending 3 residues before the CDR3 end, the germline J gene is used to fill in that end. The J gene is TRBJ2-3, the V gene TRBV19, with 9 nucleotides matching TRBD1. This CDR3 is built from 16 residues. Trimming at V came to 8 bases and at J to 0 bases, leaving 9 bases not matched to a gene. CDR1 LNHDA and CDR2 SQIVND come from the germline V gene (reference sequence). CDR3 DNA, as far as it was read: TGTGCCAGTCGTCGAACAGGGGGCTTGAGCACAGATACG. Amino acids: CASRRTGGLSTDT. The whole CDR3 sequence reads CASRRTGGLSTDTQYF.

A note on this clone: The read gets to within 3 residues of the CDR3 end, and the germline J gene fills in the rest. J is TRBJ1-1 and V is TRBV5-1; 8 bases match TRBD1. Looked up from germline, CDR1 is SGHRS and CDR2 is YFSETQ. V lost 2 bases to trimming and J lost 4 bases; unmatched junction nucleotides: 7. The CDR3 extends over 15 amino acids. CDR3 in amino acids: CASSLGGQGGTEAFF. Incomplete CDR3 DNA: TGCGCCAGCAGCTTAGGAGGACAGGGCGGCACTGAA. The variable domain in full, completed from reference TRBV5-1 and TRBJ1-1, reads KAGVTQTPRYLIKTRGQQVTLSCSPISGHRSVSWYQQTPGQGLQFLFEYFSETQRNKGNFPGRFSGRQFSNSRSEMNVSTLELGDSALYLCASSLGGQGGTEAFFGQGTRLTVV.

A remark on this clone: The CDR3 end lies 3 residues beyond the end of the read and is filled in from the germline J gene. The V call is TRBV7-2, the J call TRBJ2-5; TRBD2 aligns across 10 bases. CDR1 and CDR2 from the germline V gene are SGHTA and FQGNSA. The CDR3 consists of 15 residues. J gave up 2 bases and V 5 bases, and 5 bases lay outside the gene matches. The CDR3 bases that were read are TGTGCCAGCAGCCGGACTAGCGGAAAACAAGAGACC. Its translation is CASSRTSGKQET. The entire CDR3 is CASSRTSGKQETQYF.

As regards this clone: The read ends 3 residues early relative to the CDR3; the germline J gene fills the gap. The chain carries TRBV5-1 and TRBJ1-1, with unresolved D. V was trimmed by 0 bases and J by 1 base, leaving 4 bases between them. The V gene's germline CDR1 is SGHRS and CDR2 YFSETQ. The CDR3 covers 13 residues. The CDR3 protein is CASSLEGNTEAFF. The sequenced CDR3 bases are TGCGCCAGCAGCTTGGAAGGGAACACTGAA.

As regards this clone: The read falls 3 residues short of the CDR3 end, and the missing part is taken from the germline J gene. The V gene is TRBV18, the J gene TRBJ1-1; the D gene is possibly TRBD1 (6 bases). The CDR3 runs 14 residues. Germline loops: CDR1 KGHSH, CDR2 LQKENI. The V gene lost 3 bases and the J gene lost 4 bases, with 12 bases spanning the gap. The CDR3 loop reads CASSPGQRGTEAFF. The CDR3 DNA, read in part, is TGTGCCAGCTCACCCGGACAGCGGGGCACTGAA.

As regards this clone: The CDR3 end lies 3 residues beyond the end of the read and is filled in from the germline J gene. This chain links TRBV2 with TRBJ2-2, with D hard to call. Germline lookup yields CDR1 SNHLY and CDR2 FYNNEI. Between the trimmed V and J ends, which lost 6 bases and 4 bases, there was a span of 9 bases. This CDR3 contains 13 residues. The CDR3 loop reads CASSSQGTGELFF. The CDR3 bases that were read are TGTGCCAGCAGCTCCCAAGGCACCGGGGAG.

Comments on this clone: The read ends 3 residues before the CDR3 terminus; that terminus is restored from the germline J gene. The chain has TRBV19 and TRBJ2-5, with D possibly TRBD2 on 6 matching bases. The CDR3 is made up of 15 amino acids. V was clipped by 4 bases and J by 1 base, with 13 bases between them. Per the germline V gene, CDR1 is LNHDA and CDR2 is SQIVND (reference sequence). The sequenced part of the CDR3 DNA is TGTGCCAGTAGTACGAACCAAGCGGGCCAAGAGACC. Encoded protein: CASSTNQAGQET. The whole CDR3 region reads CASSTNQAGQETQYF.

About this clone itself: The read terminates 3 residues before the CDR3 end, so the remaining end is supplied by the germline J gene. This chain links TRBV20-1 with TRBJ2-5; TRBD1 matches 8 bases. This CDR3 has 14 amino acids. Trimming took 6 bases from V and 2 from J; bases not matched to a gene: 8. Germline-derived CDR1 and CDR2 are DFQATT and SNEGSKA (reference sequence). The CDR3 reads CSAGRTGPQETQYF. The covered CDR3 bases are TGCAGTGCGGGGCGGACAGGGCCACAAGAGACC.

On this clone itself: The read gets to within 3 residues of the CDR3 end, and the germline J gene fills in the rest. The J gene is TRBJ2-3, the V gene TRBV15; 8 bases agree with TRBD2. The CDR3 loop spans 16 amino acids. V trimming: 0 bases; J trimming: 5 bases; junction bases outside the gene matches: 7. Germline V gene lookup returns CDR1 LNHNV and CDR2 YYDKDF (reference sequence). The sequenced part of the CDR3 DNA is TGTGCCACCAGCAGAGATCACGGGGGGGCGGGAGATACG. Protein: CATSRDHGGAGDT. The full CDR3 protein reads CATSRDHGGAGDTQYF.

Incomplete CDR3 DNA: TGCGCCAGCAGCTTGATGTCGTCTTGGGCAGAAGTCCTCTACGAG. It yields the protein CASSLMSSWAEVLYE. The full CDR3 protein reads CASSLMSSWAEVLYEQYF. The V call is TRBV5-1, the J call TRBJ2-7, with unresolved D. The CDR3 end lies 3 residues beyond the end of the read and is filled in from the germline J gene. With 1 base removed from V and 3 bases from J, the gap between germline ends came to 23 bases. The CDR3 is made up of 18 amino acids. Looked up from germline, CDR1 is SGHRS and CDR2 is YFSETQ.

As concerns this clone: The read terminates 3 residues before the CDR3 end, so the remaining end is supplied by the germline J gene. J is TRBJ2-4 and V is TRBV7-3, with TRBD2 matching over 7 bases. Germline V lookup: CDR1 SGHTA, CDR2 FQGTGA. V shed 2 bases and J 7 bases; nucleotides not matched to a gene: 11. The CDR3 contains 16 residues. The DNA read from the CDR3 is TGTGCCAGCAGCTTAGGGGAGGGAGGGGCCGGGAACATT. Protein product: CASSLGEGGAGNI. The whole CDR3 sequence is CASSLGEGGAGNIQYF.

The CDR3 protein is CSARPRTLNQPQHF. The sequenced CDR3 bases are TGCAGTGCTAGACCTCGGACTCTTAATCAGCCC. The chain is built from TRBV20-1 and TRBJ1-5; D is undetermined. The CDR3 extends 3 residues past the end of the read, so its final part is completed from the germline J gene. The CDR3 has 14 residues. CDR1 and CDR2 from the germline V gene are DFQATT and SNEGSKA (reference sequence). The V and J ends lost 2 bases and 4 bases respectively, with 12 bases between them.

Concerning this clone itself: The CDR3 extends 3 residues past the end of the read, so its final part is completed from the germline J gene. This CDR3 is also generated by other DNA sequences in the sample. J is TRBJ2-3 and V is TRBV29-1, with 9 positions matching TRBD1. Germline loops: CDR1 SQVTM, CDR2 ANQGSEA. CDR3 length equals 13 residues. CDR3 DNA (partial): TGCAGCGCCTCACAGGGGGCGGGTGAGACG. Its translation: CSASQGAGET. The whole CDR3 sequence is CSASQGAGETQYF.

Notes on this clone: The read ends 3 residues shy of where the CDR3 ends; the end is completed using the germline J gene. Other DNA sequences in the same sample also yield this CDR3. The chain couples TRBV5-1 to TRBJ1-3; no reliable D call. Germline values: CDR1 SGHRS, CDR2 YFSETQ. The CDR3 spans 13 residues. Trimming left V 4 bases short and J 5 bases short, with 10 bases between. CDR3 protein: CASSPPRRNTIYF. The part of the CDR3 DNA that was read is TGCGCCAGCAGCCCCCCTCGTCGAAACACC.

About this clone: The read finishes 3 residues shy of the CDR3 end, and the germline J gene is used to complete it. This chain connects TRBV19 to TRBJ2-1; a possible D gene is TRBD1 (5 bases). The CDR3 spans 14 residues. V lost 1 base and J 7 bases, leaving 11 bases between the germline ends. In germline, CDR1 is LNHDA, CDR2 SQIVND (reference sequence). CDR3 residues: CASSIGAGMNEQFF. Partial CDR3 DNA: TGTGCCAGTAGTATAGGGGCAGGGATGAATGAG. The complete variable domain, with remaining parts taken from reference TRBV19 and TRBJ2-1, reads DGGITQSPKYLFRKEGQNVTLSCEQNLNHDAMYWYRQDPGQGLRLIYYSQIVNDFQKGDIAEGYSVSREKKESFPLTVTSAQKNPTAFYLCASSIGAGMNEQFFGPGTRLTVL.

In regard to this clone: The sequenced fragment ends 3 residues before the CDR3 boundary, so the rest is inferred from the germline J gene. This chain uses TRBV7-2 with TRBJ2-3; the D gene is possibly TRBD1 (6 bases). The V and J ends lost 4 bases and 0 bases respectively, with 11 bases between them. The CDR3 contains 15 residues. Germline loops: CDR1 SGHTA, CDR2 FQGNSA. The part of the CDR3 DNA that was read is TGTGCCAGCAGCTGGACAGCCACGAGCACAGATACG. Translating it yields CASSWTATSTDT. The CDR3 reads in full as CASSWTATSTDTQYF.

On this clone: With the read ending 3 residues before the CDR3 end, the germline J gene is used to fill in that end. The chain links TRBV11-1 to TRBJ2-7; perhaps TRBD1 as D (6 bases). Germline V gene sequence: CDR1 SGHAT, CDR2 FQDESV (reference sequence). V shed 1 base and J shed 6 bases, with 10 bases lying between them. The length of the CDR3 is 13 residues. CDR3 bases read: TGTGCCAGCAGCTTAGGAGGACAGCCCGAG. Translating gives CASSLGGQPE. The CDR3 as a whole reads CASSLGGQPEQYF.